This T cell receptor beta chain was sequenced for a study of blood T cell repertoires in COVID-19. Overall study context: Whether acute or convalescent, the COVID-19 samples came from the United States, Italy and Spain.

Patients from Seattle were sampled longitudinally, starting during active infection. Clones were sequenced by immunoSEQ multiplex PCR, and TCRdb holds only the in-frame ones, with some missing. The sample carries about 300,000 clones, roughly 89% recorded once. This clone was recorded a few times. Germline assignment: CDR1 MNHEY and CDR2 SMNVEV (reference sequence). Losses at the gene ends were 5 bases for V and 3 bases for J; bases not matched to a gene: 5. The CDR3 length is 15 residues. The chain uses TRBV27 and TRBJ2-2; 8 nucleotides match TRBD1. This TCR was recovered from a woman aged 25-40 years with COVID-19, enrolled during active disease. The sequencing input was peripheral blood. As DNA, the CDR3 is TGTGCCAGCAGTCTAGGGGACAGGCACACCGGGGAGCTGTTTTTT. As protein: CASSLGDRHTGELFF.